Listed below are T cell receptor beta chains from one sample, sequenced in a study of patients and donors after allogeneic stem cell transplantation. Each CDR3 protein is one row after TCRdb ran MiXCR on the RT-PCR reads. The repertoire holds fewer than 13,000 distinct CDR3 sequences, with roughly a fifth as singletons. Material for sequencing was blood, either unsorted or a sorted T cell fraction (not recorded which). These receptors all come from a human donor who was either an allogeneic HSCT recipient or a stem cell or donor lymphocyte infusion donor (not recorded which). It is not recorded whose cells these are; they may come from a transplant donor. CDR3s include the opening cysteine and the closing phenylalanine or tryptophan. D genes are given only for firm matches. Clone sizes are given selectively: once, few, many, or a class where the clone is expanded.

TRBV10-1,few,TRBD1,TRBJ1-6,TGCGCCAGCAGTGAGTCCGCGGACAGGTCACCCCTCCACTTT,CASSESADRSPLHF
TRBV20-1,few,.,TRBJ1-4,TGCAGTGCTAACCCTCGAGGGGGTGAAAAACTGTTTTTT,CSANPRGGEKLFF
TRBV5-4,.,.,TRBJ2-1,TGTGCCAGCAGCATTTCGAGCTCCTACAATGAGCAGTTCTTC,CASSISSSYNEQFF
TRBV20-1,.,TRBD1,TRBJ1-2,TGCAGTGCGGCAGCCGGGACAGGGAACTATGGCTACACCTTC,CSAAAGTGNYGYTF
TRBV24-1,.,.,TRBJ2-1,TGTGCCACCAGTTCTACTCAGGGACCAAATGAGCAGTTCTTC,CATSSTQGPNEQFF
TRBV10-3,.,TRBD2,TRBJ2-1,TGTGCCACCGCGGGGGGACCAGACAATGAGCAGTTCTTC,CATAGGPDNEQFF
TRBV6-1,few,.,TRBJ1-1,TGTGCCAGCAGCCGGACACTTTCGAACACTGAAGCTTTCTTT,CASSRTLSNTEAFF
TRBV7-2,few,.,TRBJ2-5,TGTGCCAGCAGCTTCCGACAGATTCAAGAGACCCAGTACTTC,CASSFRQIQETQYF
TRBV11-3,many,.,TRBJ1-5,TGTGCCAGCAGCTTAGTAGCGAATCAGCCCCAGCATTTT,CASSLVANQPQHF
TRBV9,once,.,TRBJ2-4,TGTGCCAGCAGCGCCAGGGACGGTGACCCTCGAGAGGACATTCAGTACTTC,CASSARDGDPREDIQYF
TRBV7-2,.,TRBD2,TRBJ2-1,TGTGCCAGCAGCCCCCGTGTAGCGGGGGGCAAAGATGAGCAGTTCTTC,CASSPRVAGGKDEQFF
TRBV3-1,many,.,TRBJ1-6,TGTGCCAGCAGCCATCAGGGTGAATCACCCCTCCACTTT,CASSHQGESPLHF
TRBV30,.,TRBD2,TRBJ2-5,TGTGCCTGGAGTGACCCCGCGGGGGAAGAGACCCAGTACTTC,CAWSDPAGEETQYF
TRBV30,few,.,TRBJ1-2,TGTGCCTGGACTCAAGTAGGCCAGAACTATGGCTACACCTTC,CAWTQVGQNYGYTF
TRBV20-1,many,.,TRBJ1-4,TGCAGTGCCCAATTGCAGCTTAATGAAAAACTGTTTTTT,CSAQLQLNEKLFF
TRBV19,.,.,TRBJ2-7,TGTGCCAGTAGCTCCGCAGGAACCAGCTTCTCCTACGAGCAGTACTTC,CASSSAGTSFSYEQYF
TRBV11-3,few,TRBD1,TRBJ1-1,TGTGCCAGCAGCACCCCGACAGGGGGGAACACTGAAGCTTTCTTT,CASSTPTGGNTEAFF
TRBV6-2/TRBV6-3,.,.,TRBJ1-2,TGTGCCAGTGGGGACGGAAGCTATGGCTACACCTTC,CASGDGSYGYTF
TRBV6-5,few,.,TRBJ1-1,TGTGCCAGCAGTTACCAGACAGAGGACACTGAAGCTTTCTTT,CASSYQTEDTEAFF
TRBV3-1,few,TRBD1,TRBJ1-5,TGTGCCAGCAGCGACAGGGGATATAGCAATCAGCCCCAGCATTTT,CASSDRGYSNQPQHF
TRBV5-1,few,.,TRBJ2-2,TGCGCCAGCAGCGGGGGCAGTTCATCTCCCGGGGAGCTGTTTTTT,CASSGGSSSPGELFF
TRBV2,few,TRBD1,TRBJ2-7,TGTGCCAGCAGTCCATACAGGGGTGAGCAGTACTTC,CASSPYRGEQYF
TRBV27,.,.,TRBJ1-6,TGTGCCAGCAGTCCCGGTGGAGGATCCTATAATTCACCCCTCCACTTT,CASSPGGGSYNSPLHF
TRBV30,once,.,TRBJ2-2,TGTGCCTGGAGTGTGGTACGGGGCACCGGGGAGCTGTTTTTT,CAWSVVRGTGELFF
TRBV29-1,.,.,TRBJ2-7,TGCAGCGTTGAATCCGGGTACGAGCAGTACTTC,CSVESGYEQYF
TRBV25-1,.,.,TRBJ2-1,TGTGCCAGCAGGACGGCAGCTTACAATGAGCAGTTCTTC,CASRTAAYNEQFF
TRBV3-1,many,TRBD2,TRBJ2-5,TGTGCCAGCAGCCAAGGAGCGGGGGACATAAAAGAGACCCAGTACTTC,CASSQGAGDIKETQYF
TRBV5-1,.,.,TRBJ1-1,TGCGCCAGCAGCGTCGTCGCGGGGATGAACACTGAAGCTTTTTTT,CASSVVAGMNTEAFF
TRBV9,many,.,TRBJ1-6,TGTGCCAGCAGCACCTTGTCCTATAATTCACCCCTCCACTTT,CASSTLSYNSPLHF
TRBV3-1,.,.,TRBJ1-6,TGTGCCAGCAGCCAAGAATTTTCGAGCCAGGCTAATTCACCCCTCCACTTT,CASSQEFSSQANSPLHF
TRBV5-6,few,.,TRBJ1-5,TGTGCCAGCAGCTTGGGACCCTCGGGACAGCCCCAGCATTTT,CASSLGPSGQPQHF
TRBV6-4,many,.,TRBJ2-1,TGTGCCAGCAGCGTCCAGGGGTCGGGCAATGAGCAGTTCTTC,CASSVQGSGNEQFF
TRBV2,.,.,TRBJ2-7,TGTGCCAGCACTAGGGACGTCTACGAGCAGTACTTC,CASTRDVYEQYF